The 12 T cell receptor beta chains in this list originate from one sample, sequenced in a study of blood T cell repertoires in COVID-19. The data were produced by immunoSEQ multiplex PCR, yet TCRdb's version contains in-frame clones alone and is incomplete. The sample yields under 150,000 clones, 70% to 90% seen once. The sequencing sample was made of peripheral blood. The receptors shown here come from a woman in her forties or fifties with acute or convalescent COVID-19.

In this sample, this clone turned up once. This chain uses TRBV2 with TRBJ1-4; unclear D gene. There are 13 residues in the CDR3. With 7 bases removed from V and 3 bases from J, the gap between germline ends came to 9 bases. The V gene's germline CDR1 is SNHLY and CDR2 FYNNEI. Written as DNA, the CDR3 is TGTGCCAGCACTTTGAGAGCTAATGAAAAACTGTTTTTT. Translation gives CASTLRANEKLFF.

This clone was counted between two and nine times. V usage is TRBV5-1 and J usage is TRBJ1-4; D is perhaps TRBD1 (6 bases). The CDR3 is 16 amino acids. Germline V gene data show CDR1 as SGHRS and CDR2 as YFSETQ. Trimming cost V 0 bases and J 7 bases, with 16 bases left between them. CDR3 in DNA: TGCGCCAGCAGCTTGGGCGCGGGGGCCAGACCTGAAAAACTGTTTTTT. It specifies CASSLGAGARPEKLFF.

The chain couples TRBV5-6 to TRBJ2-4, with 10 bases aligning to TRBD1. V lost 3 bases to trimming and J lost 10 bases; unmatched junction nucleotides: 4. CDR3 length: 13 amino acids. The germline V gene has CDR1 SGHDT and CDR2 YYEEEE. CDR3 nucleotides: TGTGCCAGCAGCTCCGGGACAGGGGAGATTCAGTACTTC. Translating it yields CASSSGTGEIQYF.

The chain uses TRBV28 and TRBJ2-7; TRBD1 is a possible D gene (6 bases). V shed 6 bases and J shed 3 bases, with 12 bases lying between them. Looked up from germline, CDR1 is MDHEN and CDR2 is SYDVKM. This CDR3 spans 13 amino acids. The CDR3 nucleotides are TGTGCCAGCAGCATGAGGGGGAACTACGAGCAGTACTTC. It yields the protein CASSMRGNYEQYF.

This clone was counted once. The V call is TRBV4-1, the J call TRBJ1-1; 7 nucleotides line up with TRBD1. The CDR3 is 15 amino acids. Germline loops: CDR1 MGHRA, CDR2 YSYEKL. The V segment lost 3 bases and the J segment 1 base; nucleotides outside the gene matches: 5. The CDR3 nucleotides read TGCGCCAGCAGCCAGCGGGACAGAGAGAACACTGAAGCTTTCTTT. Its translation: CASSQRDRENTEAFF.

The chain uses TRBV27 and TRBJ2-7, with 10 bases aligning to TRBD1. Germline CDR1 MNHEY, CDR2 SMNVEV (reference sequence). V lost 0 bases, J lost 4 bases, and 9 bases stayed unmatched. The CDR3 is 17 residues long. The CDR3 loop is CASSLSQPRQGAYEQYF. In nucleotides, the CDR3 is TGTGCCAGCAGTTTATCTCAACCTCGACAGGGGGCTTACGAGCAGTACTTC.

This chain joins TRBV28 and TRBJ1-4; the match to TRBD1 covers 9 bases. The junction had 9 bases not matched to a gene; V was cut back by 7 bases and J by 9 bases. Per the germline V gene, CDR1 is MDHEN and CDR2 is SYDVKM. The CDR3 sequence is 14 residues long. This CDR3 reads CASNQGQGGKKLFF. Written as DNA, the CDR3 is TGTGCCAGCAACCAGGGACAGGGCGGGAAAAAACTGTTTTTT.

The V and J genes are TRBV19 and TRBJ2-3, with 7 bases matching TRBD1. V lost 1 base and J lost 2; bases outside the gene matches: 3. This CDR3 contains 15 residues. The V gene's germline CDR1 is LNHDA and CDR2 SQIVND (reference sequence). CDR3 sequence reads: CASSIVRGNTDTQYF. CDR3 DNA: TGTGCCAGTAGTATAGTCAGGGGGAACACAGATACGCAGTATTTT.

This chain connects TRBV5-6 to TRBJ2-5, with D maybe TRBD1 (5 bases). Between the trimmed V and J ends, which lost 3 bases and 0 bases, there was a span of 12 bases. The CDR3 extends over 15 amino acids. In germline, CDR1 is SGHDT, CDR2 YYEEEE. CDR3 region: CASSSPRQYQETQYF. CDR3 nucleotide sequence: TGTGCCAGCAGCTCACCGCGACAGTACCAAGAGACCCAGTACTTC.

This chain joins TRBV6-2 or TRBV6-3 and TRBJ1-5; D call uncertain. CDR3 size: 15 residues. Germline CDR1 reads MNHEY; CDR2 reads SVGEGT. V dropped 0 bases and J dropped 8 bases, with 14 bases sitting between them. The CDR3 DNA reads TGTGCCAGCAGTTACTCCCGTATCGGGTATGAGCCCCAGCATTTT. It is translated as CASSYSRIGYEPQHF.

The chain couples TRBV24-1 to TRBJ2-7, with TRBD2 matching 13 bases. Germline V lookup: CDR1 KGHDR, CDR2 SFDVKD. The length of the CDR3 is 16 residues. V shed 5 bases and J 3 bases; nucleotides not matched to a gene: 6. The CDR3 loop reads CATSALLAGGFYEQYF. The CDR3 DNA reads as TGTGCCACCAGTGCCTTACTAGCGGGAGGGTTCTACGAGCAGTACTTC.

The chain carries TRBV24-1 and TRBJ1-2; D is undetermined. V lost 5 bases to trimming and J lost 1 base, with 10 bases between them. The germline V gene has CDR1 KGHDR and CDR2 SFDVKD. This CDR3 is 14 amino acids long. Written as DNA, the CDR3 is TGTGCCACCAGTGTTCCTACGGTTAACTATGGCTACACCTTC. It yields the protein CATSVPTVNYGYTF.